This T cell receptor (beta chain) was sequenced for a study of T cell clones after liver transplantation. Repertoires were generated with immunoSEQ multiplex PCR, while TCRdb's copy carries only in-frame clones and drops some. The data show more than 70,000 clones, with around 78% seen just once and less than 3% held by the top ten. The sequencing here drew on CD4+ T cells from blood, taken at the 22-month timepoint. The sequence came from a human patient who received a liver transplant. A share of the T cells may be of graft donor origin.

CDR3 residues: CASSLGTSAFNEQFF. The CDR3 DNA reads as TGTGCCAGCAGCTTGGGGACTAGCGCGTTCAATGAGCAGTTCTTC. V is TRBV7-2 and J is TRBJ2-1, with 10 bases aligning to TRBD2. The V gene end was trimmed by 3 bases and the J gene end by 6 bases; junction bases not matched to a gene: 5. The CDR3 length is 15 residues. Germline V gives CDR1 SGHTA, CDR2 FQGNSA.